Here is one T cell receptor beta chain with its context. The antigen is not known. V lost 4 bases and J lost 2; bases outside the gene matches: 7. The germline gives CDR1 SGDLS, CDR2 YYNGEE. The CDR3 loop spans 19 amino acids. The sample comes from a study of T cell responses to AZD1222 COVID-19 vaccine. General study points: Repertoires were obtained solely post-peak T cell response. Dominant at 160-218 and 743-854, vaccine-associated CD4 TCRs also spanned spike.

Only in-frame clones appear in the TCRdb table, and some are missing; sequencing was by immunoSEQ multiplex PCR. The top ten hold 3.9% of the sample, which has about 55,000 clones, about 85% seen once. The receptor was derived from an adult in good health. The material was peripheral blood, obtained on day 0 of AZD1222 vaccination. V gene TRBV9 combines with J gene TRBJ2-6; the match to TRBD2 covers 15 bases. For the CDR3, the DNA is TGTGCCAGCAGCACCCGAAGGACTAGCGGGGGGGCTGGGGCCAACGTCCTGACTTTC. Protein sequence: CASSTRRTSGGAGANVLTF.